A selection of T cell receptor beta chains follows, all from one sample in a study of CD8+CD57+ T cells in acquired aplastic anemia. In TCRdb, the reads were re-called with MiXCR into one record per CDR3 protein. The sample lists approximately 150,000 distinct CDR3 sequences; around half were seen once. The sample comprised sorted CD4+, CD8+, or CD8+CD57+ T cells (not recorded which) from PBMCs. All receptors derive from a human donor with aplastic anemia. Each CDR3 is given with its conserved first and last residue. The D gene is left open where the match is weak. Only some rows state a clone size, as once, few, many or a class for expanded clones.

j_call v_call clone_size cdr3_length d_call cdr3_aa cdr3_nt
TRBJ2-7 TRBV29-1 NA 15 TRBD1 CSVTNLDRGSYEQYF TGCAGCGTTACGAACTTGGACAGGGGTTCCTACGAGCAGTACTTC
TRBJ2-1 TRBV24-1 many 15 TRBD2 CATSDTSGGAYEQFF TGTGCCACCAGTGATACTAGCGGGGGGGCTTATGAGCAGTTCTTC
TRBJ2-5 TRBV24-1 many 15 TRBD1 CATSDSGTVEETQYF TGTGCCACCAGTGATTCCGGGACAGTCGAAGAGACCCAGTACTTC
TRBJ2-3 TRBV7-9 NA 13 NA CASSQVSEDTQYF TGCGCCAGCAGCCAAGTAAGCGAAGATACGCAGTATTTT
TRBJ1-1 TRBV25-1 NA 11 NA CASSDGAKAFF TGTGCCAGCAGTGACGGTGCTAAAGCTTTCTTT
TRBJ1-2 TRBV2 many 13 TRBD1 CASSDYRGYGYTF TGTGCCAGCAGTGATTACAGGGGATATGGCTACACCTTC
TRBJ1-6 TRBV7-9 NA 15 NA CASSLGAGAGSPLHF TGTGCCAGCAGCTTAGGGGCGGGGGCAGGCTCACCCCTCCACTTT
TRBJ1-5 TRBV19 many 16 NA CASTTGSGRVHQPQHF TGTGCCAGTACCACTGGCTCAGGCAGGGTTCATCAGCCCCAGCATTTT
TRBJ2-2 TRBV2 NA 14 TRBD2 CASASGSGEGELFF TGTGCCAGCGCTAGCGGGAGTGGGGAGGGGGAGCTGTTTTTT
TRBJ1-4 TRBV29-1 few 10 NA CSVMDEKLFF TGCAGCGTAATGGATGAAAAACTGTTTTTT
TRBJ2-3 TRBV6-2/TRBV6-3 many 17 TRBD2 CASSYGLAGANTDTQYF TGTGCCAGCAGTTACGGACTAGCGGGGGCCAACACAGATACGCAGTATTTT
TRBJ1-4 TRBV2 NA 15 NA CASSEEAGLNEKLFF TGTGCCAGCAGTGAGGAGGCCGGATTGAATGAAAAACTGTTTTTT
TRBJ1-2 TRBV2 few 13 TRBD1 CASRRDRDYGYTF TGTGCCAGCCGCCGGGACAGGGACTATGGCTACACCTTC
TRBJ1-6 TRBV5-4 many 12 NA CASSARDSPLHF TGTGCCAGCAGCGCCAGGGATTCACCCCTCCACTTT
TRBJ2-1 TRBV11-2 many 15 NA CASSLRPGGYNEQFF TGTGCCAGCAGCCTCCGACCCGGAGGGTACAATGAGCAGTTCTTC
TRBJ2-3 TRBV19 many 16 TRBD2 CASSIGGSGRLDTQYF TGTGCCAGTAGTATAGGAGGTAGCGGGAGATTAGATACGCAGTATTTT
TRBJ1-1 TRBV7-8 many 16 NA CASSLWGGSSHTEAFF TGTGCCAGCAGCTTATGGGGGGGGTCAAGCCACACTGAAGCTTTCTTT
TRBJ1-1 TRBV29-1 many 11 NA CSARGGHEAFF TGCAGCGCCAGGGGCGGGCATGAAGCTTTCTTT
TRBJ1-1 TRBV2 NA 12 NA CASGPTGGEAFF TGTGCCAGCGGTCCCACGGGGGGCGAAGCTTTCTTT
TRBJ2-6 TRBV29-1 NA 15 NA CSVERSISGANVLTF TGCAGCGTTGAAAGGTCGATCTCTGGGGCCAACGTCCTGACTTTC
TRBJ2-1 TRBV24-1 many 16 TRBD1 CATSDPTGQGYNEQFF TGTGCCACCAGTGATCCTACCGGACAGGGCTACAATGAGCAGTTCTTC
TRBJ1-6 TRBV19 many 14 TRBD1 CASRVQGDNSPLHF TGTGCCAGTAGGGTACAGGGGGATAATTCACCCCTCCACTTT
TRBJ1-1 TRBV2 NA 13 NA CASTERGNTEAFF TGTGCCAGCACTGAGCGGGGGAACACTGAAGCTTTCTTT
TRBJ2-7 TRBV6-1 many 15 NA CASCDSGQLSYEQYF TGTGCCAGCTGCGATTCGGGGCAGCTCTCCTACGAGCAGTATTTC
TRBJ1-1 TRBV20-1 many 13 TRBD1 CSAFQGALTEAFF TGCAGTGCTTTCCAGGGGGCGCTCACTGAAGCTTTCTTT
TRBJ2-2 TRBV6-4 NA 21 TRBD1 CASSARPGGTGLGSNTGELFF TGTGCCAGCAGTGCTCGACCTGGGGGGACAGGGCTCGGGTCGAACACCGGGGAGCTGTTTTTT
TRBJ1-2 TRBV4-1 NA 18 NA CASSQETLSRSTSYGYTF TGCGCCAGCAGCCAAGAGACTCTCTCGAGGTCAACTAGCTATGGCTACACCTTC
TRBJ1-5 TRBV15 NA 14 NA CATSSYETNQPQHF TGTGCCACCAGCAGTTACGAGACCAATCAGCCCCAGCATTTT
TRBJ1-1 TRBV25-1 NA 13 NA CASSWRENTEAFF TGTGCCAGCAGTTGGCGGGAGAACACTGAAGCTTTCTTT
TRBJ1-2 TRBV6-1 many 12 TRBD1 CASTPTGDGYTF TGTGCCAGCACCCCGACAGGGGATGGCTACACCTTC
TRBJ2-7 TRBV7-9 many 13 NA CASSLDLRGEQYF TGTGCCAGCAGCTTAGATTTGAGGGGAGAGCAGTACTTC
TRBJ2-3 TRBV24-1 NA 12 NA CATSDSARAQYF TGTGCCACCAGTGATTCCGCCCGGGCGCAGTATTTT
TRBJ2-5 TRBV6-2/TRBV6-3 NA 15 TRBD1 CASSWDRGYAETQYF TGTGCCAGCAGCTGGGACAGGGGGTATGCGGAGACCCAGTACTTC
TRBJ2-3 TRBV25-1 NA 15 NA CASTLTGGRMDTQYF TGTGCCAGCACATTAACAGGAGGTAGAATGGATACGCAGTATTTT
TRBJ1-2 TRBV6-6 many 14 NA CASSYDSVEYGYTF TGTGCCAGCAGTTACGACAGCGTAGAATATGGCTACACCTTC
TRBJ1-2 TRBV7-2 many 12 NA CASSNPGTGYTF TGTGCCAGCAGCAACCCCGGGACTGGCTACACCTTC
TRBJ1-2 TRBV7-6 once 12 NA CASSPQGWGYTF TGTGCCAGCAGCCCTCAGGGTTGGGGCTACACCTTC
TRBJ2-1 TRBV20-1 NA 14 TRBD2 CSARAGGRYNEQFF TGCAGTGCAAGGGCGGGAGGGAGATACAATGAGCAGTTCTTC
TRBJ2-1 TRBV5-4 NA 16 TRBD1 CASSSPATGDYNEQFF TGTGCCAGCAGCTCCCCCGCGACAGGGGATTACAATGAGCAGTTCTTC
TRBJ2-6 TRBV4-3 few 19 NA CASSQVRLILSSGANVLTF TGCGCCAGCAGCCAAGTTCGACTGATCCTAAGCTCTGGGGCCAACGTCCTGACTTTC
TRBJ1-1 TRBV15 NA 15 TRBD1 CATSPPDRTNTEASF TGCGCCACCAGCCCCCCGGACAGGACGAACACTGAAGCTTCCTTT
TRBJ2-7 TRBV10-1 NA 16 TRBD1 CASSDTRQGRSGEQYF TGCGCCAGCAGCGATACGAGACAGGGTAGATCTGGGGAGCAGTACTTC
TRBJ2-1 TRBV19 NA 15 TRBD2 CASSLTSGPYNGQFF TGTGCCAGTAGCCTAACTAGCGGGCCTTACAATGGGCAGTTCTTC
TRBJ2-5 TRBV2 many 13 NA CAGGRAVGETQYF TGTGCCGGGGGGCGGGCCGTCGGGGAGACCCAGTACTTC
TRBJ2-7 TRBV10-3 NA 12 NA CASSYPRGEQYF TGTGCCAGCAGTTACCCACGTGGCGAGCAGTACTTC
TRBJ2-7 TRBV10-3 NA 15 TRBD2 CAISEGLAGVGEQYF TGTGCCATCAGTGAGGGACTAGCGGGGGTAGGCGAGCAGTACTTC
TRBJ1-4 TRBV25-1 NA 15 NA CASSLSTGLVEELFF TGTGCCAGCAGTCTTTCGACAGGTTTAGTGGAAGAACTGTTTTTT
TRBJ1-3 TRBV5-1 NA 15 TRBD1 CASSLVQGARNTIYF TGCGCCAGCAGCTTGGTACAGGGGGCTCGAAACACCATATATTTT
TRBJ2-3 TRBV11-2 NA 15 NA CASSLLGGSTDTQYF TGTGCCAGCAGCTTATTGGGGGGTAGCACAGATACGCAGTATTTT